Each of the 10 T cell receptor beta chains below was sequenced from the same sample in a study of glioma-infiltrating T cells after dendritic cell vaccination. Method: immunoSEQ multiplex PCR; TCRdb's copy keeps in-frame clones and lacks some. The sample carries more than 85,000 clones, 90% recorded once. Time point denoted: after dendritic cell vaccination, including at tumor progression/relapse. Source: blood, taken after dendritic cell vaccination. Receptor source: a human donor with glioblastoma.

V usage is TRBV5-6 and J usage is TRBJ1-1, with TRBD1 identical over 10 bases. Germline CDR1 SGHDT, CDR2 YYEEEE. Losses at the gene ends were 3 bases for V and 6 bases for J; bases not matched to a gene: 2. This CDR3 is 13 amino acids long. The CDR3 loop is CASSWGTGAEAFF. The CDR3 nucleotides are TGTGCCAGCAGCTGGGGGACAGGGGCTGAAGCTTTCTTT.

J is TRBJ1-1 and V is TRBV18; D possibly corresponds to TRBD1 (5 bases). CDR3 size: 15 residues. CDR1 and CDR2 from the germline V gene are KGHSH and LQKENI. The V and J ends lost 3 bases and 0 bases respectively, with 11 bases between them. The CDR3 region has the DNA TGTGCCAGCTCACCCACAGGAGACATGAACACTGAAGCTTTCTTT. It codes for CASSPTGDMNTEAFF.

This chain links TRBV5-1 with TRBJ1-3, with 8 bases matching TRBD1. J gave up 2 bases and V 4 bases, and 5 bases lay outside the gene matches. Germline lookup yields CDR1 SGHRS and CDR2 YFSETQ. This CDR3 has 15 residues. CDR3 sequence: CASSGPGQAGNTIYF. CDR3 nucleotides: TGCGCCAGCAGCGGCCCGGGACAGGCTGGAAACACCATATATTTT.

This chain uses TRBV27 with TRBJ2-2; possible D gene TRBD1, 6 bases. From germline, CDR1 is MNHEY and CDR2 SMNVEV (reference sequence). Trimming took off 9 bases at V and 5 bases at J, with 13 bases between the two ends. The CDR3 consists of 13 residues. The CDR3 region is CASTDRPTGELFF. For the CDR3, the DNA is TGTGCCAGTACTGACAGGCCGACCGGGGAGCTGTTTTTT.

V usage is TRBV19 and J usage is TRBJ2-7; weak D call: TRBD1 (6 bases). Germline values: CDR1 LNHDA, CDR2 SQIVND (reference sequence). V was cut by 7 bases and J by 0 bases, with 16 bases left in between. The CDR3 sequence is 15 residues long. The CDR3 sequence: CASTKSRTDSYEQYF. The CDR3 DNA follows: TGTGCCAGTACAAAAAGCCGGACAGACTCCTACGAGCAGTACTTC.

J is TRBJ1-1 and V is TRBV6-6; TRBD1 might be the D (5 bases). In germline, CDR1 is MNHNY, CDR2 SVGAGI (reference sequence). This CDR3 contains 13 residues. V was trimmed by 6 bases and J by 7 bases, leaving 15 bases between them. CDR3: CASRGGVQGEAFF. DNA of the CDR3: TGTGCCAGCAGGGGAGGGGTCCAGGGTGAAGCTTTCTTT.

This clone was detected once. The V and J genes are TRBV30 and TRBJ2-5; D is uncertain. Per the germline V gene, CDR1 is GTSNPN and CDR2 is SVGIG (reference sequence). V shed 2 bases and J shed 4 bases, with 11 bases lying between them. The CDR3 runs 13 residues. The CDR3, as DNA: TGTGCCTGGAGTTACACCCACCGAGAGACCCAGTACTTC. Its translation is CAWSYTHRETQYF. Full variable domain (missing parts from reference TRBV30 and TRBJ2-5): SQTIHQWPATLVQPVGSPLSLECTVEGTSNPNLYWYRQAAGRGLQLLFYSVGIGQISSEVPQNLSASRPQDRQFILSSKKLLLSDSGFYLCAWSYTHRETQYFGPGTRLLVL.

This chain's CDR3 is CASSLARTVRGETQYF. DNA of the CDR3: TGTGCCAGCAGCTTAGCGCGCACGGTCCGGGGGGAGACCCAGTACTTC. This chain uses TRBV7-8 with TRBJ2-5; possible D gene TRBD2, 6 bases. V was pared by 0 bases and J by 5 bases, with 16 bases between. The CDR3 sequence is 16 residues long. Germline CDR1 reads SGHVS; CDR2 reads FQNEAQ.

Written as DNA, the CDR3 is TGTGCCAGCAGTGGAGACAGGGGGTCCAGCAATCAGCCCCAGCATTTT. Protein sequence: CASSGDRGSSNQPQHF. This chain links TRBV6-1 with TRBJ1-5; 9 bases are shared with TRBD1. The CDR3 covers 16 residues. Germline V gene data show CDR1 as MNHNS and CDR2 as SASEGT. J lost 1 base, V lost 4 bases, and 5 bases had no gene match.

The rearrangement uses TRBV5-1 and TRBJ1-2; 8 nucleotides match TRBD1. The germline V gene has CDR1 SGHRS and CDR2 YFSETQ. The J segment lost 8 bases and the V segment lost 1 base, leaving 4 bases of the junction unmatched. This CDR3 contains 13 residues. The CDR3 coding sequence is TGCGCCAGCAGCTTGCCGACAGGGGAGGGCTACACCTTC. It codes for CASSLPTGEGYTF.